This T cell receptor (beta chain) is drawn from a study of blood T cells in healthy people across ages. About the study: Template switching picked up about one barcoded beta molecule for each two T cells.

A second roughly 6 to 12 cycle PCR used barcoded and J-beta primers. Researchers report that each sample yielded at least 2.5 million CDR3-containing paired-end reads. Each CDR3 protein is one row after TCRdb ran MiXCR on the 5' RACE reads. Of 1 million or so distinct CDR3 sequences in the sample, approximately 25% are singletons; the top ten hold about 0.72%. J gave up 6 bases and V 4 bases, and 18 bases lay outside the gene matches. The CDR3 sequence is 19 residues long. The V gene's germline CDR1 is MNHEY and CDR2 SMNVEV (reference sequence). This sample was shared with a second study, whose subject was T cells of mothers and their children.

The chain couples TRBV27 to TRBJ2-1; 10 bases align to TRBD1. The sequenced sample was blood. The TCR originated in a girl aged 2 to 10 in good health. The CDR3 protein is CASSSLGTGDGLFPNEQFF. Written as DNA, the CDR3 is TGTGCCAGCAGTTCACTCGGGACAGGGGATGGGCTCTTCCCCAATGAGCAGTTCTTC.